Presented here are 24 T cell receptor beta chains from one specimen sequenced in a study of stem cell transplantation in POMP-related autoinflammatory disease. Here immunoSEQ multiplex PCR was the method, and the copy in TCRdb shows in-frame clones only, minus some. The table includes some 33,000 clones, approximately 86% detected once. Specimen: CD4+ T cells from PBMCs, collected before stem cell transplantation. The receptors come from a human donor with POMP-related autoinflammation and immune dysregulation (PRAID).

The chain uses TRBV19 and TRBJ2-1; 8 bases line up with TRBD1. With 2 bases clipped from V and 0 bases from J, the junction kept 9 bases outside the gene matches. The CDR3 covers 18 residues. In germline, CDR1 is LNHDA, CDR2 SQIVND (reference sequence). The CDR3 DNA reads as TGTGCCAGTAGTATACCCCTCGCAGGGGGCAGCTCCTACAATGAGCAGTTCTTC. This sequence encodes CASSIPLAGGSSYNEQFF. The full variable domain, its missing parts supplied by reference TRBV19 and TRBJ2-1, is DGGITQSPKYLFRKEGQNVTLSCEQNLNHDAMYWYRQDPGQGLRLIYYSQIVNDFQKGDIAEGYSVSREKKESFPLTVTSAQKNPTAFYLCASSIPLAGGSSYNEQFFGPGTRLTVL.

The CDR3 coding sequence is TGTGCCAGCAGTGAAAGGGACACTGAAGCTTTCTTT. Translating gives CASSERDTEAFF. The rearrangement joins TRBV6-1 to TRBJ1-1; D remains ambiguous. With 2 bases removed from V and 3 bases from J, the gap between germline ends came to 4 bases. The CDR3 is made up of 12 amino acids. The V gene's germline CDR1 is MNHNS and CDR2 SASEGT.

With regard to this clone: A read error may account for a junction end that differs from germline. The CDR3 loop reads CASSKAGLWAKNIQYF. In nucleotides, the CDR3 is TGTGCCAGCAGTAAAGCGGGGCTATGGGCCAAAAACATTCAGTACTTC. The chain links TRBV6-1 to TRBJ2-4, with TRBD2 identical over 7 bases. Looked up from germline, CDR1 is MNHNS and CDR2 is SASEGT. This CDR3 spans 16 amino acids.

V gene TRBV5-1 combines with J gene TRBJ2-3; 10 positions agree with TRBD2. J gave up 2 bases and V 0 bases, and 3 bases lay outside the gene matches. This CDR3 region has 16 residues. CDR1 and CDR2 (germline): SGHRS, YFSETQ. The CDR3 nucleotides read TGCGCCAGCAGCTTGGGTAGCGGGGGGTCCACAGATACGCAGTATTTT. Its translation is CASSLGSGGSTDTQYF.

This chain uses TRBV15 with TRBJ1-5; 12 bases are a match to TRBD1. CDR3 length: 17 residues. Per germline, CDR1 LNHNV and CDR2 YYDKDF (reference sequence). Trimming removed 1 base from V and 6 bases from J; junction bases left unmatched: 7. As DNA, the CDR3 is TGTGCCACCAGCAGAGGGGATTTGGGACAGGGGGCTCAGCCCCAGCATTTT. Amino acid sequence: CATSRGDLGQGAQPQHF.

The chain recombines TRBV7-9 with TRBJ1-2, with D uncertain. V was pared by 5 bases and J by 4 bases, with 11 bases between. The CDR3 is made up of 13 amino acids. The germline V gene has CDR1 SEHNR and CDR2 FQNEAQ (reference sequence). The CDR3 is CASSPGALYGYTF. The CDR3 DNA is TGTGCCAGCAGCCCCGGTGCGCTCTATGGCTACACCTTC.

Comment on this clone: At one end the junction does not follow the germline gene, possibly because of a read error. V and J are TRBV9 and TRBJ2-1; D is undetermined. The CDR3 is 13 amino acids. Germline V CDR1 and CDR2: SGDLS, YYNGEE. CDR3 sequence reads: CASSVGAYNEQFF. The CDR3, as DNA: TGTGCCAGCAGCGTTGGCGCCTATAATGAGCAGTTCTTC.

The rearrangement joins TRBV7-6 to TRBJ2-1; 9 nucleotides align to TRBD2. Germline V gene lookup returns CDR1 SGHVS and CDR2 FNYEAQ. The CDR3 covers 16 residues. The V and J ends lost 0 bases and 9 bases, in that order; junction bases with no gene match: 9. The CDR3 here is CASSLASIAGEGEQFF. The CDR3 coding sequence is TGTGCCAGCAGCTTAGCGTCGATAGCGGGGGAGGGTGAGCAGTTCTTC.

J is TRBJ2-7 and V is TRBV6-1; TRBD2 aligns across 8 bases. With 7 bases clipped from V and 6 bases from J, the junction kept 8 bases outside the gene matches. The CDR3 spans 13 residues. Per the germline V gene, CDR1 is MNHNS and CDR2 is SASEGT. CDR3 sequence: CASTTPGGSEQYF. As DNA, the CDR3 is TGTGCCAGCACCACACCGGGGGGGAGCGAGCAGTACTTC.

The gene calls are TRBV5-6 and TRBJ2-7; the D gene could be TRBD1 or TRBD2 (5 bases each). The CDR3 has 13 amino acids. Trimming shortened V by 4 bases and J by 5 bases, and 13 bases separated the two germline ends. CDR1 is SGHDT, CDR2 YYEEEE, per germline. CDR3 sequence reads: CASSRDPGNEQYF. CDR3 coding DNA: TGTGCCAGCAGCCGGGATCCAGGGAACGAGCAGTACTTC.

The rearrangement joins TRBV5-1 to TRBJ1-2; 8 bases map to TRBD1. CDR1 and CDR2 (germline): SGHRS, YFSETQ. The junction had 14 bases not matched to a gene; V was cut back by 4 bases and J by 3 bases. The CDR3 runs to 17 residues. This CDR3 is CASSTYDPGQADYGYTF. The DNA of the CDR3 is TGCGCCAGCAGCACCTATGATCCGGGACAGGCGGACTATGGCTACACCTTC.

The V and J genes are TRBV28 and TRBJ1-5; D not resolved. V was pared by 1 base and J by 7 bases, with 11 bases between. This CDR3 has 14 amino acids. Germline V gene data show CDR1 as MDHEN and CDR2 as SYDVKM. The CDR3, as DNA: TGTGCCAGCAGTTTATCCTCTAGGGCGCAGCCCCAGCATTTT. It yields the protein CASSLSSRAQPQHF.

A single count supports this clone. The chain is built from TRBV5-4 and TRBJ2-1, with D possibly matching TRBD1 (6 bases). V was shortened by 7 bases and J by 6 bases, with 14 bases between the two germline ends. The CDR3 extends over 13 amino acids. CDR1 and CDR2 from the germline V gene are SGHNT and YYREEE (reference sequence). Written as DNA, the CDR3 is TGTGCCAGCTCCCCGACAGGAGGCAATGAGCAGTTCTTC. This sequence encodes CASSPTGGNEQFF.

The chain joins TRBV28 to TRBJ2-7; perhaps D is TRBD1 or TRBD2 (7 bases each). V gave up 2 bases and J gave up 4 bases, with 9 bases separating them. CDR1 and CDR2 from the germline V gene are MDHEN and SYDVKM. The CDR3 is made up of 13 amino acids. The CDR3: CASSLQGGYEQYF. CDR3 nucleotides: TGTGCCAGCAGTTTACAGGGGGGGTACGAGCAGTACTTC.

This clone was seen just once. V gene TRBV6-5 combines with J gene TRBJ1-1; the D is unclear. Germline values: CDR1 MNHEY, CDR2 SVGAGI. The length of the CDR3 is 14 residues. Trimming removed 6 bases at V and 6 bases at J, with 17 bases between. The CDR3 DNA reads as TGTGCCAGCAGCCCCCCCGGGAGGTTCGCTGAAGCTTTCTTT. Protein: CASSPPGRFAEAFF.

This chain links TRBV21-1 with TRBJ2-3; the table assigns TRBD1, which was not confirmed against the DNA. TRBV21-1 is termed a pseudogene. The CDR3 sequence is 14 residues long. As DNA, the CDR3 is TGTGCCAGCAGCCGGGACAGCAACACAGATACGCAGTATTTT. The encoded protein is CASSRDSNTDTQYF.

This clone came up once. V gene TRBV4-1 combines with J gene TRBJ2-3, with TRBD2 matching 8 bases. With V trimmed by 5 bases and J by 2 bases, 9 bases remained unmatched. The germline V gene encodes CDR1 MGHRA and CDR2 YSYEKL. The CDR3 spans 16 residues. This CDR3 is CASSKTGTRFTDTQYF. DNA for the CDR3: TGCGCCAGCAGCAAAACCGGGACTAGGTTCACAGATACGCAGTATTTT.

V usage is TRBV6-1 and J usage is TRBJ1-3; 8 bases line up with TRBD1. Germline CDR1 is MNHNS and CDR2 is SASEGT. V gave up 8 bases and J gave up 8 bases; unmatched junction bases: 8. The length of the CDR3 is 13 residues. In DNA form, the CDR3 reads TGTGCCAGCGGACCTCCAGGGGGCCACACCATATATTTT. Its translation: CASGPPGGHTIYF.

The chain links TRBV7-8 to TRBJ1-4, with 8 bases that match TRBD1. Germline assignment: CDR1 SGHVS and CDR2 FQNEAQ. Losses at the gene ends were 2 bases for V and 8 bases for J; bases not matched to a gene: 7. This CDR3 has 15 residues. CDR3 loop: CASSLWTGKREKLFF. In DNA, the CDR3 is TGTGCCAGCAGCTTATGGACAGGGAAGAGGGAAAAACTGTTTTTT.

The V call is TRBV5-1, the J call TRBJ2-7, with 9 bases matching TRBD1. V shed 4 bases and J 3 bases; nucleotides not matched to a gene: 5. The V gene's germline CDR1 is SGHRS and CDR2 YFSETQ. The CDR3 length is 14 residues. The CDR3 is CASSPSGQGYEQYF. CDR3 bases: TGCGCCAGCAGCCCCTCGGGACAGGGCTACGAGCAGTACTTC.

The chain joins TRBV28 to TRBJ2-7, with no clear D. The CDR3 totals 12 residues. V gave up 5 bases and J gave up 2 bases, with 7 bases separating them. CDR1 is MDHEN and CDR2 is SYDVKM in the germline V gene. CDR3: CASSMLAYEQYF. The CDR3 DNA sequence: TGTGCCAGCAGTATGCTAGCCTACGAGCAGTACTTC. Complete variable domain (other parts from reference TRBV28 and TRBJ2-7): DVKVTQSSRYLVKRTGEKVFLECVQDMDHENMFWYRQDPGLGLRLIYFSYDVKMKEKGDIPEGYSVSREKKERFSLILESASTNQTSMYLCASSMLAYEQYFGPGTRLTVT.

The CDR3 region has the DNA TGCAGCGTCTCCGGGACGTTGAACACTGAAGCTTTCTTT. This gives the protein CSVSGTLNTEAFF. The V gene is TRBV29-1, the J gene TRBJ1-1; maybe TRBD1 (5 bases). This CDR3 spans 13 amino acids. Deletions cut 6 bases from V and 0 bases from J, with 11 bases between. CDR1 and CDR2 from the germline V gene are SQVTM and ANQGSEA.

The gene calls are TRBV28 and TRBJ1-2, with D uncertain. The CDR3 extends over 12 amino acids. CDR1 MDHEN and CDR2 SYDVKM come from the germline V gene. The V and J ends lost 6 bases and 3 bases respectively, with 8 bases between them. Written as DNA, the CDR3 is TGTGCCAGCAGCCCACGGGACTATGGCTACACCTTC. Its translation is CASSPRDYGYTF.

The chain uses TRBV11-2 and TRBJ1-3; 7 bases fit TRBD1. The CDR3 totals 15 residues. J gave up 3 bases and V 4 bases, and 6 bases lay outside the gene matches. Per the germline V gene, CDR1 is SGHAT and CDR2 is FQNNGV. CDR3 bases: TGTGCCAGCAGCTCCGACAGGGTTTTTGGAAACACCATATATTTT. Encoded protein: CASSSDRVFGNTIYF.